A single sample gave rise to the 15 T cell receptor beta chains below, sequenced in a study of response to subunit inactivated influenza vaccine. Each CDR3 protein gets one entry after TCRdb re-called the RT-PCR reads with MiXCR. The sample yields about 190,000 distinct CDR3 sequences, roughly 14% seen once. This sample comprised CD8+ T cells sorted from PBMCs, obtained around 5 days after vaccination. These receptors were collected from a man over 45 who received an inactivated influenza vaccine.

DNA for the CDR3: TGTGCCAGCAGTGCGGGTCTGAGCAATCAGCCCCAGCATTTT. Its translation: CASSAGLSNQPQHF. V usage is TRBV6-1 and J usage is TRBJ1-5; no clear D gene. Germline V lookup: CDR1 MNHNS, CDR2 SASEGT. Trimming took 4 bases from V and 1 from J, leaving 8 bases between them. This CDR3 has 14 amino acids.

The chain combines TRBV7-2 with TRBJ2-7, with 7 nucleotides matching TRBD2. The CDR3 loop spans 13 amino acids. Germline CDR1 SGHTA, CDR2 FQGNSA. The V and J ends lost 4 bases and 7 bases, in that order; junction bases with no gene match: 7. CDR3 DNA sequence: TGTGCCAGCAGCTATGGACTAGTGGGGGAGCAGTACTTC. Translated, it gives CASSYGLVGEQYF.

This clonotype has just a few counts. The chain employs TRBV10-3 and TRBJ2-7; D may be TRBD2 (5 bases). Trimming shortened V by 2 bases and J by 3 bases, and 11 bases separated the two germline ends. The CDR3 sequence is 14 residues long. CDR1 ENHRY and CDR2 SYGVKD come from the germline V gene. The CDR3 DNA sequence: TGTGCCATCAGTGAGGGGCGGGTATTCTACGAGCAGTACTTC. Amino acid sequence: CAISEGRVFYEQYF.

This clonotype occurred a few times. The chain joins TRBV19 to TRBJ2-3; 10 bases are shared with TRBD2. The V segment lost 5 bases and the J segment 0 bases; nucleotides outside the gene matches: 2. The V gene's germline CDR1 is LNHDA and CDR2 SQIVND (reference sequence). The CDR3 sequence is 15 residues long. CDR3 protein: CASSGTSASTDTQYF. CDR3 in DNA: TGTGCCAGTAGTGGGACTAGCGCCAGCACAGATACGCAGTATTTT.

This clonotype was observed at least ten times. The chain's CDR3 is CASSETGGTDTQYF. The CDR3 DNA sequence: TGTGCCAGCAGCGAAACAGGGGGCACAGATACGCAGTATTTT. The chain has TRBV9 and TRBJ2-3; 7 bases fit TRBD1. Germline CDR1 is SGDLS and CDR2 is YYNGEE. CDR3 length: 14 residues. V lost 3 bases, J lost 1 base, and 2 bases stayed unmatched.

This clonotype was found many times. The chain combines TRBV27 with TRBJ2-1, with 12 bases fitting TRBD1. The CDR3 has 16 residues. In germline, CDR1 is MNHEY, CDR2 SMNVEV (reference sequence). Trimming removed 6 bases from V and 8 bases from J; junction bases left unmatched: 11. The CDR3 nucleotides are TGTGCCAGCAGAGAAGAGGGGACAGGGGGCTTCGATGAGCAGTTCTTC. It encodes CASREEGTGGFDEQFF.

This clonotype showed up many times. V and J are TRBV5-1 and TRBJ1-1; D is possibly TRBD1 (6 bases). The CDR3 is made up of 15 amino acids. The V end was cut by 0 bases, the J end by 1 base, with 10 bases between. From germline, CDR1 is SGHRS and CDR2 YFSETQ. CDR3: CASSLEGGGNTEAFF. DNA of the CDR3: TGCGCCAGCAGCTTGGAGGGGGGAGGGAACACTGAAGCTTTCTTT.

This clonotype was seen only a few times. V gene TRBV3-1 combines with J gene TRBJ2-2; D gene unclear. There are 16 residues in the CDR3. V was trimmed by 0 bases and J by 1 base, leaving 9 bases between them. Germline CDR1 is LGHDT and CDR2 is YNNKEL (reference sequence). CDR3 bases: TGTGCCAGCAGCCAAGAAAAAGGGCAGAACACCGGGGAGCTGTTTTTT. Protein sequence: CASSQEKGQNTGELFF.

The gene calls are TRBV29-1 and TRBJ2-1, with TRBD2 as a possible D gene (6 bases). The CDR3 runs 16 residues. Trimming left V 3 bases short and J 4 bases short, with 19 bases between. Germline V gives CDR1 SQVTM, CDR2 ANQGSEA. The CDR3 spells CSVEGGLARLYNEQFF. The DNA for the CDR3 is TGCAGCGTTGAGGGTGGGCTAGCGAGGTTGTACAATGAGCAGTTCTTC.

There are a few counts of this clonotype. The chain uses TRBV28 and TRBJ2-7, with 8 bases that match TRBD2. The V segment lost 1 base and the J segment 7 bases; nucleotides outside the gene matches: 6. This CDR3 is built from 14 residues. Germline lookup yields CDR1 MDHEN and CDR2 SYDVKM. The CDR3 sequence is CASSLFEGGGEQYF. The CDR3 region has the DNA TGTGCCAGCAGTTTATTCGAGGGCGGGGGGGAGCAGTACTTC.

CDR3: CASSLDPLGHEQFF. As DNA, the CDR3 is TGTGCCAGCAGCTTAGACCCCCTGGGCCATGAGCAGTTCTTC. The chain carries TRBV7-9 and TRBJ2-1, with D hard to call. Germline V CDR1 and CDR2: SEHNR, FQNEAQ (reference sequence). The CDR3 runs to 14 residues. The V and J ends lost 1 base and 8 bases respectively, with 12 bases between them.

This rearrangement joins TRBV12-3 or TRBV12-4 to TRBJ2-2, with D perhaps assigned TRBD1 or TRBD2 (5 bases each). V was trimmed by 3 bases and J by 2 bases, leaving 13 bases between them. The CDR3 extends over 16 amino acids. Written as DNA, the CDR3 is TGTGCCAGCAGTTTCCCGGGACGGTTAAACACCGGGGAGCTGTTTTTT. This sequence encodes CASSFPGRLNTGELFF.

This clonotype occurred a few times. The rearrangement links TRBV3-1 to TRBJ1-4; possibly TRBD1 for D (6 bases). The CDR3 sequence is 17 residues long. Germline CDR1 LGHDT, CDR2 YNNKEL (reference sequence). V dropped 1 base and J dropped 0 bases, with 12 bases sitting between them. Here the CDR3 DNA reads TGTGCCAGCAGCCAAGGTACAGGGCTTGCAACTAATGAAAAACTGTTTTTT. Amino acid sequence: CASSQGTGLATNEKLFF.

This chain links TRBV9 with TRBJ2-7, with 9 nucleotides matching TRBD1. Germline V CDR1 and CDR2: SGDLS, YYNGEE. V was clipped by 0 bases and J by 5 bases; unmatched bases: 6. The length of the CDR3 is 15 residues. CDR3 sequence reads: CASSVDRDRVHEQYF. DNA of the CDR3: TGTGCCAGCAGCGTAGACAGGGACAGGGTCCACGAGCAGTACTTC.

In this sample, this clonotype turned up many times. This chain joins TRBV7-8 and TRBJ2-7; 7 nucleotides line up with TRBD2. Germline CDR1 and CDR2: SGHVS and FQNEAQ. With V trimmed by 2 bases and J by 5 bases, 6 bases remained unmatched. CDR3 length: 14 amino acids. This CDR3 reads CASSLWGGPHEQYF. CDR3 bases: TGTGCCAGCAGCTTATGGGGAGGGCCCCACGAGCAGTACTTC.